The 16 T cell receptor beta chains presented below share a single source sample, sequenced in a study of metastatic and nonmetastatic thyroid tumors. TCRdb re-called the PCR reads via MiXCR. The data contain 25,000 to 35,000 clones, 4% to 5% of them singletons. No treatment had been given to any patient before thyroid surgery. The sample was blood. The receptors were sampled from a female donor with papillary thyroid cancer or a benign thyroid nodule (not recorded which). Some clones in this sample may be carry-over from other donors' samples.

There are many counts of this clone. CDR3: CASSPGYMKDGELFF. The CDR3 nucleotides are TGTGCCAGCAGCCCGGGCTACATGAAGGACGGGGAGCTGTTTTTT. This chain uses TRBV5-4 with TRBJ2-2, with D unresolved. The CDR3 is 15 amino acids. The germline gives CDR1 SGHNT, CDR2 YYREEE (reference sequence). The ends were cut back, 4 bases at V and 7 bases at J, with 17 bases in the middle.

This clone was counted ten times or more. The rearrangement joins TRBV28 to TRBJ2-1; D ambiguous. This CDR3 has 11 amino acids. V was trimmed by 6 bases and J by 12 bases, leaving 12 bases between them. CDR1 MDHEN and CDR2 SYDVKM come from the germline V gene. The CDR3 nucleotides read TGTGCCAGCAGCACCTTTAGGTTGCAGTTCTTC. This translates into CASSTFRLQFF.

There are a few counts of this clone. A much larger clone is a single base away; this may be a read error. The chain has TRBV2 and TRBJ2-5; D uncertain. Germline-derived CDR1 and CDR2 are SNHLY and FYNNEI. The V end was cut by 8 bases, the J end by 1 base, with 8 bases between. CDR3 length equals 12 residues. In nucleotides, the CDR3 is TGTGCCAGCGTACTTGTCCAAGAGACCCAGTACTTC. As protein: CASVLVQETQYF.

This clone showed up just a few times. The chain uses TRBV11-3 and TRBJ2-2; TRBD2 matches at 7 bases. The J segment lost 6 bases and the V segment lost 5 bases, leaving 3 bases of the junction unmatched. CDR1 and CDR2 (germline): SGHNT, YENEEA. The CDR3 is 13 amino acids. CDR3 region: CASSPGGAGELFF. The CDR3 region has the DNA TGTGCCAGCAGCCCGGGAGGTGCCGGGGAGCTGTTTTTT.

This clone was seen repeatedly, ten times or more. The rearrangement links TRBV5-1 to TRBJ2-7, with 10 nucleotides matching TRBD2. CDR3 length equals 15 residues. Per the germline V gene, CDR1 is SGHRS and CDR2 is YFSETQ. Unmatched junction bases numbered 7, after V lost 7 bases and J lost 0 bases. CDR3 bases: TGCGCCAGCCGCGAACTAGCGGGGAGCTCCTACGAGCAGTACTTC. It encodes CASRELAGSSYEQYF.

Ten or more counts support this clone. Possible read error: a much larger clone is one base away. At the DNA level, this CDR3 is encoded by other sequences in the same sample as well. The gene calls are TRBV28 and TRBJ2-1; a weak D match, TRBD1 (6 bases). The CDR3 covers 17 residues. Germline CDR1 and CDR2: MDHEN and SYDVKM. The CDR3 reads CASSSIVGARSYNEQFF. The DNA of the CDR3 is TGCGCCAGCTCTAGCATCGTGGGGGCGAGGTCCTACAATGAGCAGTTCTTC.

This clone was recorded at least ten times. DNA for the CDR3: TGTGCCAGCAGCTTAATTGGGGATCGACGGGGCTACACCTTC. Its protein is CASSLIGDRRGYTF. V gene TRBV7-3 combines with J gene TRBJ1-2; D is undetermined. V was trimmed by 1 base and J by 8 bases, leaving 14 bases between them. The germline V gene encodes CDR1 SGHTA and CDR2 FQGTGA. The CDR3 runs to 14 residues.

As DNA, the CDR3 is TGTGCCAGCAGTAACGGGGACGGCTCCTACAATGAGCAGTTCTTC. It specifies CASSNGDGSYNEQFF. The chain recombines TRBV6-5 with TRBJ2-1, with D perhaps matching TRBD1 or TRBD2 (5 bases each). CDR3 size: 15 residues. Per the germline V gene, CDR1 is MNHEY and CDR2 is SVGAGI. V dropped 5 bases and J dropped 0 bases, with 11 bases sitting between them.

In this sample, this clone turned up many times. The V and J genes are TRBV20-1 and TRBJ1-1; unclear D gene. This CDR3 has 11 residues. Germline CDR1 DFQATT, CDR2 SNEGSKA (reference sequence). Trimming cost V 7 bases and J 0 bases, with 6 bases left between them. In nucleotides, the CDR3 is TGCAGTGGTGGGGTGAACACTGAAGCTTTCTTT. This encodes CSGGVNTEAFF.

V is TRBV5-8 and J is TRBJ2-5; no clear D gene. Trimming cost V 6 bases and J 5 bases, with 17 bases left between them. This CDR3 is built from 14 residues. Germline loops: CDR1 SGHTS, CDR2 YDEGEE. CDR3 protein: CASTHWARWETQYF. CDR3 nucleotides: TGTGCCAGCACCCATTGGGCCCGGTGGGAGACCCAGTACTTC.

This chain joins TRBV28 and TRBJ2-2, with a tentative D call TRBD2 (5 bases). Germline values: CDR1 MDHEN, CDR2 SYDVKM. V gave up 1 base and J gave up 0 bases, with 6 bases separating them. CDR3 length: 15 amino acids. CDR3 amino acids: CASSLSGTNTGELFF. The CDR3 DNA follows: TGTGCCAGCAGTTTATCCGGGACGAACACCGGGGAGCTGTTTTTT.

The chain is built from TRBV5-1 and TRBJ2-2; D may match TRBD1 or TRBD2 (5 bases each). CDR1 SGHRS and CDR2 YFSETQ come from the germline V gene. Trimming took 1 base from V and 5 from J, leaving 15 bases between them. The CDR3 spans 16 residues. The CDR3, as DNA: TGCGCCAGCAGCTTGAGGGGACCGGGAACTACCGGGGAGCTGTTTTTT. Translated, it gives CASSLRGPGTTGELFF.

This clone showed up just a few times. This chain joins TRBV28 and TRBJ1-2; a possible D gene is TRBD1 (6 bases). The CDR3 covers 13 residues. Germline values: CDR1 MDHEN, CDR2 SYDVKM. Trimming took off 6 bases at V and 5 bases at J, with 13 bases between the two ends. CDR3 coding DNA: TGTGCCAGCAGCACCGGGACAAATTATGGCTACACCTTC. Its protein product is CASSTGTNYGYTF.

This clone has at least ten counts. The chain has TRBV19 and TRBJ1-1; TRBD1 aligns across 9 bases. Trimming at V came to 5 bases and at J to 1 base, leaving 2 bases not matched to a gene. CDR1 and CDR2 from the germline V gene are LNHDA and SQIVND (reference sequence). The length of the CDR3 is 14 residues. CDR3 in DNA: TGTGCCAGTAGTTCGGGACAGGGGAACACTGAAGCTTTCTTT. It encodes CASSSGQGNTEAFF.

This clone was seen many times. This sample includes further DNA sequences coding for the same CDR3. The rearrangement uses TRBV20-1 and TRBJ2-1; the match to TRBD2 covers 8 bases. V was pared by 4 bases and J by 7 bases, with 12 bases of the junction left unmatched. There are 15 residues in the CDR3. Germline CDR1 DFQATT, CDR2 SNEGSKA (reference sequence). CDR3 loop: CSANLAGGGGNEQFF. In DNA form, the CDR3 reads TGCAGTGCTAACCTCGCCGGCGGCGGGGGGAATGAGCAGTTCTTC.

This clone is medium-sized. The same CDR3 arises from other DNA sequences in this sample as well. The chain is built from TRBV2 and TRBJ2-7; unclear D gene. Trimming removed 3 bases at V and 4 bases at J, with 1 base between. This CDR3 region has 10 residues. CDR1 is SNHLY and CDR2 is FYNNEI in the germline V gene. DNA for the CDR3: TGTGCCAGCAGTGATTACGAGCAGTACTTC. Residues: CASSDYEQYF. The entire variable domain, with the rest obtained from reference TRBV2 and TRBJ2-7, is as follows: EPEVTQTPSHQVTQMGQEVILRCVPISNHLYFYWYRQILGQKVEFLVSFYNNEISEKSEIFDDQFSVERPDGSNFTLKIRSTKLEDSAMYFCASSDYEQYFGPGTRLTVT.